Described below is a single T cell receptor (beta chain) sequence and its context. CDR1 and CDR2 from the germline V gene are SGHRS and YFSETQ. Trimming cost V 1 base and J 3 bases, with 10 bases left between them. The CDR3 runs 15 residues. The data were produced by immunoSEQ multiplex PCR, yet TCRdb's version contains in-frame clones alone and is incomplete. Here the sample spans under 65,000 clones, approximately 95% being singletons. These data originate in a study of technical replicates of blood from a handful of donors. The clonotype originates from a human donor in good health. This sequence joins TRBV5-1 and TRBJ2-2; TRBD1 is a possible D gene (6 bases). Input material: T cells isolated from PBMCs. The CDR3 spells CASSLSTGYTGELFF. In DNA, the CDR3 is TGCGCCAGCAGCTTGTCAACAGGGTACACCGGGGAGCTGTTTTTT.